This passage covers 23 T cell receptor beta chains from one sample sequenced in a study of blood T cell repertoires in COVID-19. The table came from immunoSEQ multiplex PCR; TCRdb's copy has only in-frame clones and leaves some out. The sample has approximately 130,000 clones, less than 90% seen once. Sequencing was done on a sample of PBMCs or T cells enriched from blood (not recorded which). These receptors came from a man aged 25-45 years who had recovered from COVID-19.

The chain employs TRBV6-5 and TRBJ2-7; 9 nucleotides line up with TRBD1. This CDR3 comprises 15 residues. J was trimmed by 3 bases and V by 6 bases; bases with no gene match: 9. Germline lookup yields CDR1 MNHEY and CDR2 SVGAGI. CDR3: CASRPPRTGVYEQYF. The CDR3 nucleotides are TGTGCCAGCAGACCCCCCCGGACAGGGGTCTACGAGCAGTACTTC.

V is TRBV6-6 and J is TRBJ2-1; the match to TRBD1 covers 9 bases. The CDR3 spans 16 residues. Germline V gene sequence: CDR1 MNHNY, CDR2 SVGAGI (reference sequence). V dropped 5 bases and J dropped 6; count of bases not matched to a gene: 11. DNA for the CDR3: TGTGCCAGCAGTCGACCGGACAGGGGTTCGATCAATGAGCAGTTCTTC. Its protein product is CASSRPDRGSINEQFF.

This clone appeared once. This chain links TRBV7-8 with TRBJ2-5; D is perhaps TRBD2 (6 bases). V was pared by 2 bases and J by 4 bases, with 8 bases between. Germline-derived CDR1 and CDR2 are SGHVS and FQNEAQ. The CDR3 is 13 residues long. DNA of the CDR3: TGTGCCAGCAGCTTACGGGGAGGAGAGACCCAGTACTTC. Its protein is CASSLRGGETQYF.

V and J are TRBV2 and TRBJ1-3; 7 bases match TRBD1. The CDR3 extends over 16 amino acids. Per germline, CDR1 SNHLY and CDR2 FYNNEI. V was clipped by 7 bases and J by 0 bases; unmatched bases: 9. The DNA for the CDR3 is TGTGCCAGCATGAACACGGGACAGATCTCTGGAAACACCATATATTTT. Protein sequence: CASMNTGQISGNTIYF.

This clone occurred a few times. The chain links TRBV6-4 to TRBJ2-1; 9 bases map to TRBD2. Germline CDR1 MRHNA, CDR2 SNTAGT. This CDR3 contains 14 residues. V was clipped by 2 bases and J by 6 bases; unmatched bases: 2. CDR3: CASSDASGTNEQFF. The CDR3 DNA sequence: TGTGCCAGCAGTGACGCTAGCGGGACCAATGAGCAGTTCTTC.

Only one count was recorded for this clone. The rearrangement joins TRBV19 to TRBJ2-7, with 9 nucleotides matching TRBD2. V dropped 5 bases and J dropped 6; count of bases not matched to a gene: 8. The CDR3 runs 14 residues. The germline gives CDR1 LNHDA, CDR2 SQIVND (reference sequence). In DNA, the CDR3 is TGTGCCAGTAGTGCATCGGGACTAGCTTTCGAGCAGTACTTC. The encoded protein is CASSASGLAFEQYF. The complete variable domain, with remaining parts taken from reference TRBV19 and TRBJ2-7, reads DGGITQSPKYLFRKEGQNVTLSCEQNLNHDAMYWYRQDPGQGLRLIYYSQIVNDFQKGDIAEGYSVSREKKESFPLTVTSAQKNPTAFYLCASSASGLAFEQYFGPGTRLTVT.

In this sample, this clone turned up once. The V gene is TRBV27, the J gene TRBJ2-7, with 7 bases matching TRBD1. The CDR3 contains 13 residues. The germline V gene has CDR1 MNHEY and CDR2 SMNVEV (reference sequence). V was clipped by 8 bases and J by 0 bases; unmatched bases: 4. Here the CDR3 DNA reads TGTGCCAGCTCCCGGGACAGCTCCTACGAGCAGTACTTC. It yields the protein CASSRDSSYEQYF.

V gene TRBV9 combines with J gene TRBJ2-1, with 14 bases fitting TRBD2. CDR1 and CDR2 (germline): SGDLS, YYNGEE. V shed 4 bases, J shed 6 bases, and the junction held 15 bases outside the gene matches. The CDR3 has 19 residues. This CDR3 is CASSPTPGLAGGVSNEQFF. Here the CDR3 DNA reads TGTGCCAGCAGCCCTACACCCGGACTAGCGGGGGGCGTAAGCAATGAGCAGTTCTTC.

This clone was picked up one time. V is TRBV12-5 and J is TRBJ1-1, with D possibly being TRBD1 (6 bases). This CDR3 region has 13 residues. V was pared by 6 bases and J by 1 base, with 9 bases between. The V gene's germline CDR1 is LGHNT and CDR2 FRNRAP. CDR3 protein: CASGQTGNTEAFF. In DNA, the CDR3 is TGTGCTAGTGGCCAGACAGGGAACACTGAAGCTTTCTTT.

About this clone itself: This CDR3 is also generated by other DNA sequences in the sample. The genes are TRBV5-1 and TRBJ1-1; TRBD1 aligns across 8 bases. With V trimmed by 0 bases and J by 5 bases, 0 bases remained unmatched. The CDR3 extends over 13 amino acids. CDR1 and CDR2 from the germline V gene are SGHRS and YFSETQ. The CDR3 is CASSLDRGTEAFF. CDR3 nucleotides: TGCGCCAGCAGCTTGGACAGGGGGACTGAAGCTTTCTTT.

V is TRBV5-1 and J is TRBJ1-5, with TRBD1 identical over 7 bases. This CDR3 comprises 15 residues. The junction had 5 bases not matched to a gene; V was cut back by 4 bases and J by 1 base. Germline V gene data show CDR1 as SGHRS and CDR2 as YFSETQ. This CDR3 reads CASSPQGSSNQPQHF. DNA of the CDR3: TGCGCCAGCAGCCCACAGGGGTCAAGCAATCAGCCCCAGCATTTT.

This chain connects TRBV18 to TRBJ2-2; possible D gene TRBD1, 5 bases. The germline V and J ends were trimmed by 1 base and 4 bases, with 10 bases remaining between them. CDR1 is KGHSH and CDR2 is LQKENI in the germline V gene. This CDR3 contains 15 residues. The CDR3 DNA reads TGTGCCAGCTCACCACAGGGGCAGGCCACCGGGGAGCTGTTTTTT. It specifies CASSPQGQATGELFF.

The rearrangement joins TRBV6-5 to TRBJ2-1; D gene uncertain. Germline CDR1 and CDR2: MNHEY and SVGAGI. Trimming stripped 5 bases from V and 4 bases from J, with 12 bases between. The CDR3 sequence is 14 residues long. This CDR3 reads CASSLRHSYNEQFF. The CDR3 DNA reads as TGTGCCAGCAGTCTTAGACACTCGTACAATGAGCAGTTCTTC.

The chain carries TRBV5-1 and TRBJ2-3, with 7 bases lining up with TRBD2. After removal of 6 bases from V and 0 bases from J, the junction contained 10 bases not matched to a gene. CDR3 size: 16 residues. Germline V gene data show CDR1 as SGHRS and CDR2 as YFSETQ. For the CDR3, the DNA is TGCGCCAGCACTCCCCTGGGGGGGAAGAGCACAGATACGCAGTATTTT. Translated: CASTPLGGKSTDTQYF.

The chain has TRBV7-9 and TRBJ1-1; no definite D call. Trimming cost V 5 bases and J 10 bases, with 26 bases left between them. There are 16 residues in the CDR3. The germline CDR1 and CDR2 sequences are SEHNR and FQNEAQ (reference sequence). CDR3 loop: CASSPRSALPIRGAFF. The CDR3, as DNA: TGTGCCAGCAGCCCTAGGTCGGCCCTTCCAATACGCGGAGCTTTCTTT.

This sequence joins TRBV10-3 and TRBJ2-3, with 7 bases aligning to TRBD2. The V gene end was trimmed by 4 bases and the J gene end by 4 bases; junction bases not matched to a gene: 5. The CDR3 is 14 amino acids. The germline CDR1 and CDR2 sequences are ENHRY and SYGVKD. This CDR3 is CAISGGGEADTQYF. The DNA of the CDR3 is TGTGCCATCAGTGGTGGGGGGGAAGCAGATACGCAGTATTTT.

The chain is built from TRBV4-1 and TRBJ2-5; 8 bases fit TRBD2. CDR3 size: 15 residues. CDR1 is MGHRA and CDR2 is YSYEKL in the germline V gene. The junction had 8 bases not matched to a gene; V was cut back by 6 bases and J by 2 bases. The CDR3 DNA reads TGCGCCAGCAGGGCTGGCCTAGCGGGTCAAGAGACCCAGTACTTC. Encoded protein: CASRAGLAGQETQYF.

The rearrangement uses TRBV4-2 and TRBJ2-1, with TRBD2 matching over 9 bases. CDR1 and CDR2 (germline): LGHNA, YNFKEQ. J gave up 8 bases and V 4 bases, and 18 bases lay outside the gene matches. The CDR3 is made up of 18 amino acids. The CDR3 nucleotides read TGTGCCAGCAGCCCAATTTCTTCGAGGGCTAGCGGGATCCATGAGCAGTTCTTC. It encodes CASSPISSRASGIHEQFF.

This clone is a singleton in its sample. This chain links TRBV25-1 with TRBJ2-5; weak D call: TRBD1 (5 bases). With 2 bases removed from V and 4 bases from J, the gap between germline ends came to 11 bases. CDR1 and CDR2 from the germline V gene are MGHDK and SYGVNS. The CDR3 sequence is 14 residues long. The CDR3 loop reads CASSEPRAPETQYF. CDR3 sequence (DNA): TGTGCCAGCAGTGAACCCAGGGCTCCAGAGACCCAGTACTTC. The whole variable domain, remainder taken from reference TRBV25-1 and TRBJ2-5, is EADIYQTPRYLVIGTGKKITLECSQTMGHDKMYWYQQDPGMELHLIHYSYGVNSTEKGDLSSESTVSRIRTEHFPLTLESARPSHTSQYLCASSEPRAPETQYFGPGTRLLVL.

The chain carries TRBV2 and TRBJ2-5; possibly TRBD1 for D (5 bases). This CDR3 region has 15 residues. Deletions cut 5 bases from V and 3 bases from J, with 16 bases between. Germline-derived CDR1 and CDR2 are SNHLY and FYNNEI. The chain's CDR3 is CASSKQEPPKETQYF. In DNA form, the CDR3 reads TGTGCCAGCAGTAAACAGGAACCCCCCAAAGAGACCCAGTACTTC.

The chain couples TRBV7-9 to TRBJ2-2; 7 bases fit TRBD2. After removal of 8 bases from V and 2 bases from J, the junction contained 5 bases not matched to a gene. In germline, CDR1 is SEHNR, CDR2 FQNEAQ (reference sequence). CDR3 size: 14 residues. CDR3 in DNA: TGTGCCAGCCCGGGGGGAGGTAACACCGGGGAGCTGTTTTTT. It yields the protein CASPGGGNTGELFF.

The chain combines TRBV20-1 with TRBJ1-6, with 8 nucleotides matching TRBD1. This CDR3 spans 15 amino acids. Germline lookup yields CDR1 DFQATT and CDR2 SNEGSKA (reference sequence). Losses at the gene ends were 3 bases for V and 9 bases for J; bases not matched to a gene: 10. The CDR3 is CSASPGRGRSSPLHF. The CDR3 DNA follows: TGCAGTGCTAGTCCTGGCAGGGGGCGAAGTTCACCCCTCCACTTT.

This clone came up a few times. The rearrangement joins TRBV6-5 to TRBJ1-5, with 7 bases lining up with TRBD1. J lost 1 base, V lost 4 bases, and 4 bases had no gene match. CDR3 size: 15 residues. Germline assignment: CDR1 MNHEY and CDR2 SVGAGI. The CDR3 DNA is TGTGCCAGCAGTTCTACAGGGGTAAGCAATCAGCCCCAGCATTTT. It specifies CASSSTGVSNQPQHF.